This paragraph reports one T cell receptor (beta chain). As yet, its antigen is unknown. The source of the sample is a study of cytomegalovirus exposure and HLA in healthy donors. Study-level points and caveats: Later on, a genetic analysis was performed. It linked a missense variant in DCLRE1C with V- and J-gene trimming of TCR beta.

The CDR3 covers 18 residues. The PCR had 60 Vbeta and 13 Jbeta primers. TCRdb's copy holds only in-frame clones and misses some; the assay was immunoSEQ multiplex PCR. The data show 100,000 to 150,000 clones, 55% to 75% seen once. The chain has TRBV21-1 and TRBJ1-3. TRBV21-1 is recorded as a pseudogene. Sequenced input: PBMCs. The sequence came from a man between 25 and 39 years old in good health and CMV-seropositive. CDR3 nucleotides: TGTGCCAGCAAAAAATTGGCGGGACGGGCAAACTCTGGAAACACCATATATTTT. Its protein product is CASKKLAGRANSGNTIYF.